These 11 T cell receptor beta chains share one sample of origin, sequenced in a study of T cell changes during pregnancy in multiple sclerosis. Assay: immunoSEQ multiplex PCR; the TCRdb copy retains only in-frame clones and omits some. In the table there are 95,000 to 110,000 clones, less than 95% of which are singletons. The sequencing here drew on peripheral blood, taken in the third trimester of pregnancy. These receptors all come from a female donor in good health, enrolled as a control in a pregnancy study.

CDR3 loop: CASSLDSYYGYTF. In DNA form, the CDR3 reads TGTGCCAGCTCACTGGACAGCTACTATGGCTACACCTTC. This rearrangement joins TRBV18 to TRBJ1-2, with D tentatively TRBD1 (6 bases). The CDR3 is 13 residues long. In germline, CDR1 is KGHSH, CDR2 LQKENI. V lost 4 bases and J 3 bases, leaving 9 bases between the germline ends.

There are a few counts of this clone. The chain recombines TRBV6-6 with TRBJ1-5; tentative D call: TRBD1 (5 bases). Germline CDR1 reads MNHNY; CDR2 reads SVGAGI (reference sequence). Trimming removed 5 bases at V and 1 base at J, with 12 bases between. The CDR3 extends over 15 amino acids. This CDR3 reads CASSDREESNQPQHF. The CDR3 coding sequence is TGTGCCAGCAGTGACAGAGAAGAGAGCAATCAGCCCCAGCATTTT.

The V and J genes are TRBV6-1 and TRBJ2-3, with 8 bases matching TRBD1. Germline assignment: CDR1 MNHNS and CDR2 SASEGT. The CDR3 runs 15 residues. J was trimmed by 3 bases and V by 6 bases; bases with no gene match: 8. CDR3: CASRQQGGGTDTQYF. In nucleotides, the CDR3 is TGTGCCAGCAGACAACAGGGGGGCGGGACAGATACGCAGTATTTT.

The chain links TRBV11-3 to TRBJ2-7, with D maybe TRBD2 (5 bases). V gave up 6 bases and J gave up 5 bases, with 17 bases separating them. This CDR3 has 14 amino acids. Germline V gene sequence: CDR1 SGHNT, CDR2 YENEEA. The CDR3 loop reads CASSRGGLANEQYF. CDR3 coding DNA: TGTGCCAGCAGTCGTGGTGGGCTAGCTAACGAGCAGTACTTC.

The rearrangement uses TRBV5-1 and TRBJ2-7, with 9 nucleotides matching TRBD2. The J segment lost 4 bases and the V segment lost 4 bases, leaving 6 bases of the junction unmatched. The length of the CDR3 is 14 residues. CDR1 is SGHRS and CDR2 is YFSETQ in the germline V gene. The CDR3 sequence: CASSGGGARYEQYF. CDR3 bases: TGCGCCAGCAGCGGCGGGGGGGCCCGGTACGAGCAGTACTTC.

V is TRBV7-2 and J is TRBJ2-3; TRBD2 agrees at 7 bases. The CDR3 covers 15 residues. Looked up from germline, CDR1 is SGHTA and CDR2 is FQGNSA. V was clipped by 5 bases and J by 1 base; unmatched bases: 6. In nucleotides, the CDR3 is TGTGCCAGCAGCCCGACTAGCTTACGCACAGATACGCAGTATTTT. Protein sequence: CASSPTSLRTDTQYF.

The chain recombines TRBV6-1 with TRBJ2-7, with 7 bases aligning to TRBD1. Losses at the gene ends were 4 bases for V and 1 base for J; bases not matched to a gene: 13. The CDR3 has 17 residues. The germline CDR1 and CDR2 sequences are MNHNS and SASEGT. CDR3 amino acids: CASSAQARDRLSYEQYF. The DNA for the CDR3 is TGTGCCAGCAGTGCCCAGGCCCGGGACAGACTTTCCTACGAGCAGTACTTC.

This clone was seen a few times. Here the CDR3 reads CASSTSGEGYTF. The CDR3 DNA sequence: TGTGCCAGCAGCACCTCAGGGGAGGGCTACACCTTC. The chain combines TRBV27 with TRBJ1-2; possibly TRBD1 for D (6 bases). Germline V CDR1 and CDR2: MNHEY, SMNVEV (reference sequence). The V and J ends lost 6 bases and 8 bases respectively, with 13 bases between them. The CDR3 runs to 12 residues.

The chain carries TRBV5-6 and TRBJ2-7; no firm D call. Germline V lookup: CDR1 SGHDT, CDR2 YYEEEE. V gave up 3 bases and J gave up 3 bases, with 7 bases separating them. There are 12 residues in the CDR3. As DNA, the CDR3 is TGTGCCAGCAGCTCAGACATCTACGAGCAGTACTTC. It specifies CASSSDIYEQYF.

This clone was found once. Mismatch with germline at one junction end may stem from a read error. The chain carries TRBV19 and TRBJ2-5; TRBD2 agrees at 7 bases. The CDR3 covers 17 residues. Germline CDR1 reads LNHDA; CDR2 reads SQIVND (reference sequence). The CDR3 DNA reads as TGTGCCAGTAGTGTGGCCGGGACTACCTCATCCCAAGCGACCCAGTACTTC. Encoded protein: CASSVAGTTSSQATQYF.

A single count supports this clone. The CDR3 nucleotides read TGTGCCAGCAGCTTAGGAGTTTCTGGAAACACCATATATTTT. This sequence encodes CASSLGVSGNTIYF. This chain uses TRBV7-6 with TRBJ1-3, with D unresolved. The CDR3 is 14 residues long. Germline CDR1 is SGHVS and CDR2 is FNYEAQ. V was shortened by 1 base and J by 1 base, with 5 bases between the two germline ends.